This TCR beta chain was sequenced for a study of metastatic and nonmetastatic thyroid tumors. Through MiXCR, TCRdb re-clonotyped the PCR reads. The table records 30,000 to 35,000 clones, about 15% of them present only once. This clone was recorded at least ten times. All patients were untreated before thyroid surgery. The sequence was collected from a male donor with papillary thyroid cancer or a benign thyroid nodule (not recorded which). Some clones in this sample may be carry-over from other donors' samples. The sample consisted of blood.

CDR3 residues: CASSIDATRGNIQYF. CDR3 DNA: TGTGCCAGTAGTATAGACGCTACCAGGGGCAACATTCAGTACTTC. This chain links TRBV19 with TRBJ2-4; TRBD1 is a possible D gene (6 bases). CDR1 and CDR2 from the germline V gene are LNHDA and SQIVND (reference sequence). V was trimmed by 0 bases and J by 7 bases, leaving 13 bases between them. This CDR3 contains 15 residues. Complete variable domain (other parts from reference TRBV19 and TRBJ2-4): DGGITQSPKYLFRKEGQNVTLSCEQNLNHDAMYWYRQDPGQGLRLIYYSQIVNDFQKGDIAEGYSVSREKKESFPLTVTSAQKNPTAFYLCASSIDATRGNIQYFGAGTRLSVL.